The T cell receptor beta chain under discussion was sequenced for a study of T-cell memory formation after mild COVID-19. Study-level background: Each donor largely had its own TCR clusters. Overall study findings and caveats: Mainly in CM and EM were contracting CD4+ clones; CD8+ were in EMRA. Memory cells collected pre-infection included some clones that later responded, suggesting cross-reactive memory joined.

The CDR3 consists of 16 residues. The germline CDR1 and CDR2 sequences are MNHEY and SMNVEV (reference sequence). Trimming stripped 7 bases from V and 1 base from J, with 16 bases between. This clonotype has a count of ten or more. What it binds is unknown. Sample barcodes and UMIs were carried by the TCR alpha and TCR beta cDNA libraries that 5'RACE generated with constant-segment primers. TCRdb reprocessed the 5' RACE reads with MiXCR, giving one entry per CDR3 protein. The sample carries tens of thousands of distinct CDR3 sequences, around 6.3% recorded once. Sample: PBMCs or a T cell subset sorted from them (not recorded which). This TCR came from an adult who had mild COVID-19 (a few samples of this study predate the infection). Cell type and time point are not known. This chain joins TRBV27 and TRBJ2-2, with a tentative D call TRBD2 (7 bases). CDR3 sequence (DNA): TGTGCCAGCATAGGGGGGGCTCGCTTGAACACCGGGGAGCTGTTTTTT. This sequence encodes CASIGGARLNTGELFF.